These 27 T cell receptor beta chains share one sample of origin, sequenced in a study of blood T cell repertoires in COVID-19. Sequencing used immunoSEQ multiplex PCR; TCRdb keeps in-frame clones, though not all of them. The data hold 130,000 to 150,000 clones, with roughly 89% observed a single time. Sequenced: peripheral blood. These receptors all stem from a middle-aged woman with acute or convalescent COVID-19.

CDR3: CASSLVAYGYTF. CDR3 coding DNA: TGTGCCAGCAGTTTAGTGGCCTATGGCTACACCTTC. This sequence joins TRBV12-3 or TRBV12-4 and TRBJ1-2; D is unresolved. V lost 1 base and J lost 4, with 4 bases in between. This CDR3 spans 12 amino acids.

The chain has TRBV2 and TRBJ2-3, with D tentatively TRBD1 (6 bases). Germline values: CDR1 SNHLY, CDR2 FYNNEI. This CDR3 spans 14 amino acids. V was cut by 4 bases and J by 2 bases, with 10 bases left in between. The CDR3 coding sequence is TGTGCCAGCAGTGGACAGGAGAACACAGATACGCAGTATTTT. Its protein is CASSGQENTDTQYF.

The chain joins TRBV24-1 to TRBJ2-2, with D possibly TRBD2 on 6 matching bases. Germline V CDR1 and CDR2: KGHDR, SFDVKD. V lost 5 bases, J lost 2 bases, and 20 bases lay in between. This CDR3 is 18 amino acids long. The CDR3: CATSGNSFRDSNTGELFF. DNA of the CDR3: TGTGCCACCAGTGGGAACAGCTTCCGGGACTCAAACACCGGGGAGCTGTTTTTT.

The CDR3 reads CASSPAQTDTQYF. In nucleotides, the CDR3 is TGTGCCAGCTCACCCGCTCAGACAGATACGCAGTATTTT. This chain joins TRBV18 and TRBJ2-3; the D is unclear. V was clipped by 3 bases and J by 3 bases, with 7 bases between them. The CDR3 has 13 amino acids. The germline CDR1 and CDR2 sequences are KGHSH and LQKENI.

This chain uses TRBV4-3 with TRBJ2-7, with 7 positions matching TRBD1. Germline-derived CDR1 and CDR2 are LGHNA and YSLEER. The CDR3 is made up of 15 amino acids. The junction had 5 bases not matched to a gene; V was cut back by 0 bases and J by 3 bases. The CDR3 DNA sequence: TGCGCCAGCAGCCAAGATCGGGCAGGGGGCTACGAGCAGTACTTC. It encodes CASSQDRAGGYEQYF.

The rearrangement joins TRBV7-8 to TRBJ1-1; TRBD1 matches at 8 bases. Germline CDR1 SGHVS, CDR2 FQNEAQ. V shed 5 bases, J shed 6 bases, and the junction held 14 bases outside the gene matches. This CDR3 has 16 amino acids. For the CDR3, the DNA is TGTGCCAGCAGCCTTCGCGGACAGGGAAGAAATCCTGAAGCTTTCTTT. Its translation: CASSLRGQGRNPEAFF. Full variable domain (rest looked up from reference TRBV7-8 and TRBJ1-1): GAGVSQSPRYKVAKRGQDVALRCDPISGHVSLFWYQQALGQGPEFLTYFQNEAQLDKSGLPSDRFFAERPEGSVSTLKIQRTQQEDSAVYLCASSLRGQGRNPEAFFGQGTRLTVV.

The chain joins TRBV5-6 to TRBJ1-2; 8 bases line up with TRBD1. Germline lookup yields CDR1 SGHDT and CDR2 YYEEEE. V shed 2 bases and J 5 bases; nucleotides not matched to a gene: 2. The CDR3 spans 13 residues. The DNA of the CDR3 is TGTGCCAGCAGCTTCACAGGGGGTTATGGCTACACCTTC. Protein sequence: CASSFTGGYGYTF.

Only a few counts were recorded for this clone. V is TRBV2 and J is TRBJ2-7; D unresolved. Germline-derived CDR1 and CDR2 are SNHLY and FYNNEI. V was shortened by 6 bases and J by 7 bases, with 13 bases between the two germline ends. This CDR3 contains 12 residues. Written as DNA, the CDR3 is TGTGCCAGCAGCGCTTACTTTCAAGAGCAGTACTTC. Translation: CASSAYFQEQYF.

The V call is TRBV6-1, the J call TRBJ2-1; D is unresolved. CDR1 is MNHNS and CDR2 is SASEGT in the germline V gene. This CDR3 is built from 13 residues. With 1 base removed from V and 4 bases from J, the gap between germline ends came to 5 bases. This CDR3 is CASSEERYNEQFF. CDR3 coding DNA: TGTGCCAGCAGTGAAGAGAGATACAATGAGCAGTTCTTC.

The chain carries TRBV6-5 and TRBJ2-5; 14 bases are a match to TRBD2. Germline CDR1 MNHEY, CDR2 SVGAGI. V lost 2 bases to trimming and J lost 4 bases; unmatched junction nucleotides: 3. The CDR3 is 16 residues long. CDR3 loop: CASSYGLAGGRETQYF. CDR3 DNA: TGTGCCAGCAGTTACGGACTAGCGGGAGGACGAGAGACCCAGTACTTC.

This clone was seen more than once but under ten times. This chain connects TRBV3-1 (or the pseudogene TRBV3-2) to TRBJ1-5; D is uncertain. The germline V gene has CDR1 LGHDT and CDR2 YNNKEL (reference sequence). The germline V and J ends were trimmed by 0 bases and 7 bases, with 16 bases remaining between them. The CDR3 totals 16 residues. CDR3 bases: TGTGCCAGCAGCCAAGAGGATAGAGGGTTTGGACAGCCCCAGCATTTT. It codes for CASSQEDRGFGQPQHF.

This chain joins TRBV29-1 and TRBJ2-7, with D hard to call. This CDR3 comprises 13 residues. The ends were cut back, 4 bases at V and 2 bases at J, with 12 bases in the middle. Germline V lookup: CDR1 SQVTM, CDR2 ANQGSEA. CDR3 sequence (DNA): TGCAGCGTTGTAACGAGCGCGGCCTACGAGCAGTACTTC. This translates into CSVVTSAAYEQYF.

The chain couples TRBV29-1 to TRBJ2-1, with 7 bases lining up with TRBD2. Looked up from germline, CDR1 is SQVTM and CDR2 is ANQGSEA. This CDR3 is built from 13 residues. After removal of 5 bases from V and 5 bases from J, the junction contained 6 bases not matched to a gene. The CDR3 reads CSVFPGGHNEQFF. In DNA, the CDR3 is TGCAGCGTTTTCCCGGGGGGACACAATGAGCAGTTCTTC.

The chain employs TRBV6-4 and TRBJ2-1; 12 positions agree with TRBD2. The CDR3 is 15 residues long. Germline V gene data show CDR1 as MRHNA and CDR2 as SNTAGT. After removal of 6 bases from V and 8 bases from J, the junction contained 8 bases not matched to a gene. CDR3 residues: CASSVTSGGFDEQFF. CDR3 DNA sequence: TGTGCCAGCAGCGTGACTAGCGGGGGCTTTGATGAGCAGTTCTTC.

V is TRBV3-1 (or the pseudogene TRBV3-2) and J is TRBJ2-7; D is possibly TRBD2 (5 bases). Germline V gives CDR1 LGHDT, CDR2 YNNKEL (reference sequence). The CDR3 loop spans 20 amino acids. Trimming stripped 3 bases from V and 2 bases from J, with 29 bases between. The CDR3 spells CASSHKLVEAAERAPYEQYF. CDR3 sequence (DNA): TGTGCCAGCAGCCACAAACTTGTAGAGGCAGCAGAGAGGGCTCCCTACGAGCAGTACTTC.

The CDR3 DNA is TGCAGCGTCCGACAGGGAGGCTACACCTTC. It codes for CSVRQGGYTF. The chain recombines TRBV29-1 with TRBJ1-2, with TRBD1 matching 7 bases. The CDR3 runs 10 residues. Losses at the gene ends were 6 bases for V and 8 bases for J; bases not matched to a gene: 3. CDR1 SQVTM and CDR2 ANQGSEA come from the germline V gene. Full variable domain (remainder filled in from reference TRBV29-1 and TRBJ1-2): SAVISQKPSRDICQRGTSLTIQCQVDSQVTMMFWYRQQPGQSLTLIATANQGSEATYESGFVIDKFPISRPNLTFSTLTVSNMSPEDSSIYLCSVRQGGYTFGSGTRLTVV.

J is TRBJ2-2 and V is TRBV7-3, with D perhaps matching TRBD1 (5 bases). This CDR3 region has 14 residues. V was shortened by 5 bases and J by 5 bases, with 12 bases between the two germline ends. The V gene's germline CDR1 is SGHTA and CDR2 FQGTGA. The CDR3 DNA sequence: TGTGCCAGCAGCGCCCCGCCAGGGACCGGGGAGCTGTTTTTT. Amino acids: CASSAPPGTGELFF.

The chain joins TRBV7-2 to TRBJ2-2; D unclear. The CDR3 length is 12 residues. The germline V gene encodes CDR1 SGHTA and CDR2 FQGNSA. Trimming removed 3 bases at V and 8 bases at J, with 7 bases between. CDR3 protein: CASSFASGELFF. The CDR3 nucleotides read TGTGCCAGCAGCTTCGCCAGTGGGGAGCTGTTTTTT.

A single count supports this clone. The gene calls are TRBV5-6 and TRBJ1-5; 7 nucleotides align to TRBD1. With 2 bases clipped from V and 6 bases from J, the junction kept 5 bases outside the gene matches. The CDR3 contains 14 residues. CDR1 and CDR2 (germline): SGHDT, YYEEEE. This CDR3 reads CASSFRGQGQPQHF. CDR3 sequence (DNA): TGTGCCAGCAGCTTTAGGGGGCAGGGTCAGCCCCAGCATTTT.

The chain employs TRBV6-2 or TRBV6-3 and TRBJ1-1; TRBD1 aligns across 11 bases. The CDR3 consists of 15 residues. Germline V lookup: CDR1 MNHEY, CDR2 SVGEGT. J was trimmed by 10 bases and V by 2 bases; bases with no gene match: 9. The DNA for the CDR3 is TGTGCCAGCAGTTACGACTGGACAGGGGGCAGGGGAGCTTTCTTT. Amino acids: CASSYDWTGGRGAFF.

The chain has TRBV7-9 and TRBJ2-4, with 9 bases matching TRBD1. Germline V gives CDR1 SEHNR, CDR2 FQNEAQ (reference sequence). The trim removed 3 bases at V and 0 bases at J, leaving 9 bases unmatched. The CDR3 is made up of 18 amino acids. As DNA, the CDR3 is TGTGCCAGCAGCTTTACCCGGGACAGGGACCTAGCCAAAAACATTCAGTACTTC. Its protein product is CASSFTRDRDLAKNIQYF.

The chain employs TRBV7-9 and TRBJ2-7; 7 bases match TRBD1. Germline CDR1 SEHNR, CDR2 FQNEAQ (reference sequence). The CDR3 has 13 amino acids. The V segment lost 3 bases and the J segment 6 bases; nucleotides outside the gene matches: 5. The CDR3 nucleotides read TGTGCCAGCAGCTTCCAAGGGGGCTTCGAGCAGTACTTC. Protein sequence: CASSFQGGFEQYF.

The CDR3 DNA reads as TGTGCCAGCAGCTTGGGACAGAATAGCAATCAGCCCCAGCATTTT. Amino acids: CASSLGQNSNQPQHF. The chain joins TRBV4-2 to TRBJ1-5; TRBD1 agrees at 7 bases. Trimming removed 5 bases from V and 0 bases from J; junction bases left unmatched: 4. Germline loops: CDR1 LGHNA, CDR2 YNFKEQ. CDR3 size: 15 residues.

The V gene is TRBV19, the J gene TRBJ1-2; maybe TRBD1 (6 bases). The ends were cut back, 4 bases at V and 4 bases at J, with 10 bases in the middle. Germline V gene data show CDR1 as LNHDA and CDR2 as SQIVND (reference sequence). CDR3 length equals 13 residues. The CDR3 nucleotides read TGTGCCAGTAGTAACACAGGGCCCTATGGCTACACCTTC. Its protein product is CASSNTGPYGYTF.

The chain is built from TRBV6-4 and TRBJ1-1, with TRBD1 matching 10 bases. CDR1 is MRHNA, CDR2 SNTAGT, per germline. J gave up 4 bases and V 0 bases, and 2 bases lay outside the gene matches. This CDR3 contains 15 residues. The CDR3 protein is CASSDSRTGGTEAFF. CDR3 DNA: TGTGCCAGCAGTGACTCGAGGACAGGGGGCACTGAAGCTTTCTTT.

V and J are TRBV7-8 and TRBJ1-4; D is unresolved. This CDR3 has 16 residues. With 3 bases removed from V and 0 bases from J, the gap between germline ends came to 11 bases. In germline, CDR1 is SGHVS, CDR2 FQNEAQ. The CDR3: CASSFSGRATNEKLFF. DNA for the CDR3: TGTGCCAGCAGCTTCTCTGGGCGTGCAACTAATGAAAAACTGTTTTTT.

The chain combines TRBV4-3 with TRBJ1-3; 10 nucleotides align to TRBD1. This CDR3 is 21 amino acids long. Germline values: CDR1 LGHNA, CDR2 YSLEER. After removal of 0 bases from V and 0 bases from J, the junction contained 14 bases not matched to a gene. The CDR3 reads CASSQDGVGTGAFASGNTIYF. The CDR3 DNA sequence: TGCGCCAGCAGCCAAGACGGTGTAGGGACAGGGGCCTTTGCCTCTGGAAACACCATATATTTT.